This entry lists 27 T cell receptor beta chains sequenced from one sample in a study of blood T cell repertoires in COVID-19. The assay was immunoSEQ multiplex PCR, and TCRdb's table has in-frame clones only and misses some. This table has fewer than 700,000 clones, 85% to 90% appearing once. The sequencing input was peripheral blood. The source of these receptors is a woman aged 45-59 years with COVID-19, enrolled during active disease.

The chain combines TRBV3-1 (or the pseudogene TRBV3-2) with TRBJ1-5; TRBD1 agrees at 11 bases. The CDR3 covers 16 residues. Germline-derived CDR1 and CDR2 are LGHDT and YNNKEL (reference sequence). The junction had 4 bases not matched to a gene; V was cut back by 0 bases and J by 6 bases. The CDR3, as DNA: TGTGCCAGCAGCCAAGATAGGACAGGGGGCCCTCAGCCCCAGCATTTT. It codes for CASSQDRTGGPQPQHF.

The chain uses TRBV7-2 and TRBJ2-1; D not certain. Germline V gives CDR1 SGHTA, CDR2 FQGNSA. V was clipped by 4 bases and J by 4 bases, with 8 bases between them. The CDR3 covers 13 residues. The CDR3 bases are TGTGCCAGCAGCTACCGGTTTTACAATGAGCAGTTCTTC. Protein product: CASSYRFYNEQFF.

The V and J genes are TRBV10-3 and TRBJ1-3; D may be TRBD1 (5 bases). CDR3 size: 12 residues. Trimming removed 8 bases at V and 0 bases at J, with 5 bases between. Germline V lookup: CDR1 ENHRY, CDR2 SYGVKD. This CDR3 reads CAIQGSGNTIYF. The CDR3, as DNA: TGTGCCATCCAGGGCTCTGGAAACACCATATATTTT.

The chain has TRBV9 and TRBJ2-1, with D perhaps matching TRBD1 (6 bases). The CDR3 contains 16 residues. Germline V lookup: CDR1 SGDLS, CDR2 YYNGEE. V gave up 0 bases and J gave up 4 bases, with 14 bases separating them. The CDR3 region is CASSVVGRGLYNEQFF. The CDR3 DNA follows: TGTGCCAGCAGCGTAGTAGGCAGGGGCCTTTACAATGAGCAGTTCTTC.

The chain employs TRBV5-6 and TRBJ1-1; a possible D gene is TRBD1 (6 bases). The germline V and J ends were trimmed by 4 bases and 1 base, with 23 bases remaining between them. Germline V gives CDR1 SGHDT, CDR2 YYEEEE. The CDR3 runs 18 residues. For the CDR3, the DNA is TGTGCCAGCAGCCTGGGCTGGGCGGTCTCGGACAGGAACACTGAAGCTTTCTTT. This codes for CASSLGWAVSDRNTEAFF.

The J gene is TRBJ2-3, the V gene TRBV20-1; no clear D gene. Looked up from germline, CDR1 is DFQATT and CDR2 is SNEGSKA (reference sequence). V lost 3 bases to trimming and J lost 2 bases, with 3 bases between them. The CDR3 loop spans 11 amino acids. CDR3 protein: CSASHTDTQYF. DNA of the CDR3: TGCAGTGCTAGCCACACAGATACGCAGTATTTT.

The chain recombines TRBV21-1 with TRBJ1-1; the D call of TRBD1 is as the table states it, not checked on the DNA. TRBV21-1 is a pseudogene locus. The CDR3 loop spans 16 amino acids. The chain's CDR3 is CASSKKGTEVNTEAFF. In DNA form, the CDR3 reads TGTGCCAGCAGCAAAAAGGGGACAGAGGTGAACACTGAAGCTTTCTTT.

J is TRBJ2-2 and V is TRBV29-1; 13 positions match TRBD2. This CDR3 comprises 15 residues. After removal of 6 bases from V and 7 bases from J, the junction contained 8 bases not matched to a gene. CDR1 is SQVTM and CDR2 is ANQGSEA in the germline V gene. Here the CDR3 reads CSVTGLAGAIGELFF. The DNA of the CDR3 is TGCAGCGTCACCGGACTAGCGGGGGCGATCGGGGAGCTGTTTTTT.

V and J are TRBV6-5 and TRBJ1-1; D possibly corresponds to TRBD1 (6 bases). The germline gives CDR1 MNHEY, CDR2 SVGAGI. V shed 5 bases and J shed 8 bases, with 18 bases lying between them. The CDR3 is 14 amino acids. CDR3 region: CASSPSQGRGEAFF. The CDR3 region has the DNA TGTGCCAGCAGTCCATCTCAGGGGAGGGGGGAAGCTTTCTTT.

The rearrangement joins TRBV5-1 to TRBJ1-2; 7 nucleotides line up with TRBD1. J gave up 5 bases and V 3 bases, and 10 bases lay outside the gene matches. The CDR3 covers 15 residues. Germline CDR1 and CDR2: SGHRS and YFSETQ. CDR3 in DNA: TGCGCCAGCAGCTCAACAGGGGAACCCCTTTATGGCTACACCTTC. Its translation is CASSSTGEPLYGYTF. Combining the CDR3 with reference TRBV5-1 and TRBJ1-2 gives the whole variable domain KAGVTQTPRYLIKTRGQQVTLSCSPISGHRSVSWYQQTPGQGLQFLFEYFSETQRNKGNFPGRFSGRQFSNSRSEMNVSTLELGDSALYLCASSSTGEPLYGYTFGSGTRLTVV.

DNA of the CDR3: TGTGCCAGCAGTCGGGAGGTTACCCAGAACACTGAAGCTTTCTTT. Translated, it gives CASSREVTQNTEAFF. The chain carries TRBV2 and TRBJ1-1; no firm D call. V was pared by 5 bases and J by 1 base, with 14 bases between. Per germline, CDR1 SNHLY and CDR2 FYNNEI. CDR3 length: 15 amino acids.

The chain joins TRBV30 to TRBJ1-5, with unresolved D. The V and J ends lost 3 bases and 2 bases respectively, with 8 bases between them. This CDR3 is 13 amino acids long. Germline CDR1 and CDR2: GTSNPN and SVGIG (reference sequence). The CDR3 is CAWRIGGNQPQHF. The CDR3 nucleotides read TGTGCCTGGAGAATTGGAGGCAATCAGCCCCAGCATTTT.

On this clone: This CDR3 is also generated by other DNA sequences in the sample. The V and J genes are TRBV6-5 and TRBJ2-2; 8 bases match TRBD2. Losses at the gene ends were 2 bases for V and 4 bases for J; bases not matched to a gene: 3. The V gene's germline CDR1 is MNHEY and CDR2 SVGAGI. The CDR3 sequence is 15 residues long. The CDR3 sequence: CASSYRAGGTGELFF. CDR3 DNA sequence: TGTGCCAGCAGTTACCGGGCGGGGGGCACCGGGGAGCTGTTTTTT.

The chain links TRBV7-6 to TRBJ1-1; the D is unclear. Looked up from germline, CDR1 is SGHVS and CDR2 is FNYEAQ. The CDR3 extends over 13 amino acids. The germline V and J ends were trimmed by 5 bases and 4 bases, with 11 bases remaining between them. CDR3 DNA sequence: TGTGCCAGCAGCCCGCCCACGGGCACTGAAGCTTTCTTT. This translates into CASSPPTGTEAFF.

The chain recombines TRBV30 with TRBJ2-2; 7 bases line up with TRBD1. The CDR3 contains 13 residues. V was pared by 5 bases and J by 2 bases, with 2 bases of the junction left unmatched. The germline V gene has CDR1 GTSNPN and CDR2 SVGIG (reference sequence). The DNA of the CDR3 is TGTGCCTGGGACAGGGTAAACACCGGGGAGCTGTTTTTT. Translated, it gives CAWDRVNTGELFF. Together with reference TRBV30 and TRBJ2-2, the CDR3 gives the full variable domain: SQTIHQWPATLVQPVGSPLSLECTVEGTSNPNLYWYRQAAGRGLQLLFYSVGIGQISSEVPQNLSASRPQDRQFILSSKKLLLSDSGFYLCAWDRVNTGELFFGEGSRLTVL.

The CDR3 DNA follows: TGTGCCAGTAGCGCGAGCGGCGACTCTGGAAACACCATATATTTT. This codes for CASSASGDSGNTIYF. V is TRBV19 and J is TRBJ1-3; D uncertain. This CDR3 comprises 15 residues. The V gene's germline CDR1 is LNHDA and CDR2 SQIVND (reference sequence). V was trimmed by 6 bases and J by 0 bases, leaving 12 bases between them.

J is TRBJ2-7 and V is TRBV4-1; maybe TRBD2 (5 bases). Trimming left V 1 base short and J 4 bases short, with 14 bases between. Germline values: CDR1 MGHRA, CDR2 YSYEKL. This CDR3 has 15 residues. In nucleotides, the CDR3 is TGCGCCAGCAGCCAAGGGACTGTTGGTATATACGAGCAGTACTTC. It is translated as CASSQGTVGIYEQYF.

The CDR3 nucleotides read TGTGCCAGTAAACGATTCCCGGGACAGATCTACAATGAGCAGTTCTTC. Translation gives CASKRFPGQIYNEQFF. This rearrangement joins TRBV19 to TRBJ2-1; 7 positions match TRBD1. J lost 3 bases, V lost 7 bases, and 12 bases had no gene match. Germline lookup yields CDR1 LNHDA and CDR2 SQIVND (reference sequence). CDR3 size: 16 residues. Using reference TRBV19 and TRBJ2-1 for the parts outside the CDR3, the full variable domain is DGGITQSPKYLFRKEGQNVTLSCEQNLNHDAMYWYRQDPGQGLRLIYYSQIVNDFQKGDIAEGYSVSREKKESFPLTVTSAQKNPTAFYLCASKRFPGQIYNEQFFGPGTRLTVL.

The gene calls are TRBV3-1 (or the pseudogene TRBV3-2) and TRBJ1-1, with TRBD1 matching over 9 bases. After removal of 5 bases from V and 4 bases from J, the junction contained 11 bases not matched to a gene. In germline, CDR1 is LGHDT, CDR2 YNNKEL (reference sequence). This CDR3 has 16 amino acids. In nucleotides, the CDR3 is TGTGCCAGCAGCAAAGGGACAGGGAATGTGGCCACTGAAGCTTTCTTT. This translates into CASSKGTGNVATEAFF.

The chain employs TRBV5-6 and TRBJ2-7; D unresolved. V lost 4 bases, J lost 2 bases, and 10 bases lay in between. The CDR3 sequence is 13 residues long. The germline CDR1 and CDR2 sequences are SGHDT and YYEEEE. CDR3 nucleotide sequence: TGTGCCAGCAGCCGAGACACAACCTACGAGCAGTACTTC. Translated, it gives CASSRDTTYEQYF.

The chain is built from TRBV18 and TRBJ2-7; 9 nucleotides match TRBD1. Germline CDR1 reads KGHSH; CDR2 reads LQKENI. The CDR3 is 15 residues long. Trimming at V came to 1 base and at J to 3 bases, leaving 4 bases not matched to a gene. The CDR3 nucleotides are TGTGCCAGCTCACCACAAGGGACAGGGCACTACGAGCAGTACTTC. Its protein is CASSPQGTGHYEQYF.

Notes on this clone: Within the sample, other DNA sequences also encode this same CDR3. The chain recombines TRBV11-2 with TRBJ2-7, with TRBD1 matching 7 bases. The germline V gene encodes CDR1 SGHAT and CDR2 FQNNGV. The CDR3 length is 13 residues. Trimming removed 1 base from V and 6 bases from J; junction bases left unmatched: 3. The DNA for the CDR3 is TGTGCCAGCAGCTTAGGAGGGGGCGGCGAGCAGTACTTC. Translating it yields CASSLGGGGEQYF.

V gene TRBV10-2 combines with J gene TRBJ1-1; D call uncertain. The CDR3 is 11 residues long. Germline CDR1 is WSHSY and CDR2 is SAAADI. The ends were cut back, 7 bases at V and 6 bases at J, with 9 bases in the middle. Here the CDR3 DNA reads TGCGCCAGCATGAAGGAGGCTGAAGCTTTCTTT. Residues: CASMKEAEAFF.

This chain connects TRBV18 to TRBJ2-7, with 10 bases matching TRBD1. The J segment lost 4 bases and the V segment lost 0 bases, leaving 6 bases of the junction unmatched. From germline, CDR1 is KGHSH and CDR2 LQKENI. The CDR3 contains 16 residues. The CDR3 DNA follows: TGTGCCAGCTCACCACCGGGGACAGGGGAAAATTACGAGCAGTACTTC. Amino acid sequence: CASSPPGTGENYEQYF.

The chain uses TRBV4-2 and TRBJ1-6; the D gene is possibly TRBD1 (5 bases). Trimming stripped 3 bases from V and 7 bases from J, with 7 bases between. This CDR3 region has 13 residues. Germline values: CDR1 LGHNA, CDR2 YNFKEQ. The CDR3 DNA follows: TGTGCCAGCAGCCAGGAGGGGAATTCACCCCTCCACTTT. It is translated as CASSQEGNSPLHF.

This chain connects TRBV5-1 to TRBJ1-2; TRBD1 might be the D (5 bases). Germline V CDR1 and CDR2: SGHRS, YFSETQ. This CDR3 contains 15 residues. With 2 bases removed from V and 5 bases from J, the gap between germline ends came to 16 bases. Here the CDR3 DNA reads TGCGCCAGCAGCTTAGGGGTACCGGAAGGGTATGGCTACACCTTC. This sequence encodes CASSLGVPEGYGYTF.

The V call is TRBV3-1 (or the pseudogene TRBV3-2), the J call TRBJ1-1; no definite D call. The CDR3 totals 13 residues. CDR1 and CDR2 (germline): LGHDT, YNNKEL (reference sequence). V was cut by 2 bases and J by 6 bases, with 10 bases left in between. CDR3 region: CASSQWSTPEAFF. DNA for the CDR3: TGTGCCAGCAGCCAATGGTCTACGCCTGAAGCTTTCTTT.